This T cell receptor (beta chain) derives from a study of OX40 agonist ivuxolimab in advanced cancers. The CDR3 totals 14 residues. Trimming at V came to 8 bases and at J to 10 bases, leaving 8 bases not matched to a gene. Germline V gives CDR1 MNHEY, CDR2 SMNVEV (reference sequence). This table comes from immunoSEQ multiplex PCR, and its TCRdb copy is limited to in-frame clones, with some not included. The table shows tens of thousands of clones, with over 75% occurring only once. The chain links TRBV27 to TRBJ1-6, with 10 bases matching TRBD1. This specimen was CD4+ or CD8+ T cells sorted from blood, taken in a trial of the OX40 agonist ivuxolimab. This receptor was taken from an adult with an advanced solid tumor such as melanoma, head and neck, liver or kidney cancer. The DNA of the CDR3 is TGTGCCAGCGGGTGGACAGGGGGACTCTCACCCCTCCACTTT. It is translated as CASGWTGGLSPLHF.